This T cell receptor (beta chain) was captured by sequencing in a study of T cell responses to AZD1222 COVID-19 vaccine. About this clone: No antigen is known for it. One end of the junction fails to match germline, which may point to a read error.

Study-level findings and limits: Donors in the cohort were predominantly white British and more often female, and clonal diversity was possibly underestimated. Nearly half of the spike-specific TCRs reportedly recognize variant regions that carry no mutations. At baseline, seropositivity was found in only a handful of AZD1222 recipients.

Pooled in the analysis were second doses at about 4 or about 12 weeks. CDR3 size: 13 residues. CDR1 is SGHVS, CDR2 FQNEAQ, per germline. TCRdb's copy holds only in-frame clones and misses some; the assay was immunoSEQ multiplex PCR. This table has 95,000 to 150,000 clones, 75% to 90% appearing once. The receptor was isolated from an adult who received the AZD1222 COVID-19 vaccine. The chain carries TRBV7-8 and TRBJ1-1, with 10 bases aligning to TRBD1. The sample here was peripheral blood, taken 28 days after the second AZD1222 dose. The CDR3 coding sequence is TGTGCCAGCAGCCAAAACGGCGACAGGGGGCGGAACTTT. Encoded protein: CASSQNGDRGRNF.